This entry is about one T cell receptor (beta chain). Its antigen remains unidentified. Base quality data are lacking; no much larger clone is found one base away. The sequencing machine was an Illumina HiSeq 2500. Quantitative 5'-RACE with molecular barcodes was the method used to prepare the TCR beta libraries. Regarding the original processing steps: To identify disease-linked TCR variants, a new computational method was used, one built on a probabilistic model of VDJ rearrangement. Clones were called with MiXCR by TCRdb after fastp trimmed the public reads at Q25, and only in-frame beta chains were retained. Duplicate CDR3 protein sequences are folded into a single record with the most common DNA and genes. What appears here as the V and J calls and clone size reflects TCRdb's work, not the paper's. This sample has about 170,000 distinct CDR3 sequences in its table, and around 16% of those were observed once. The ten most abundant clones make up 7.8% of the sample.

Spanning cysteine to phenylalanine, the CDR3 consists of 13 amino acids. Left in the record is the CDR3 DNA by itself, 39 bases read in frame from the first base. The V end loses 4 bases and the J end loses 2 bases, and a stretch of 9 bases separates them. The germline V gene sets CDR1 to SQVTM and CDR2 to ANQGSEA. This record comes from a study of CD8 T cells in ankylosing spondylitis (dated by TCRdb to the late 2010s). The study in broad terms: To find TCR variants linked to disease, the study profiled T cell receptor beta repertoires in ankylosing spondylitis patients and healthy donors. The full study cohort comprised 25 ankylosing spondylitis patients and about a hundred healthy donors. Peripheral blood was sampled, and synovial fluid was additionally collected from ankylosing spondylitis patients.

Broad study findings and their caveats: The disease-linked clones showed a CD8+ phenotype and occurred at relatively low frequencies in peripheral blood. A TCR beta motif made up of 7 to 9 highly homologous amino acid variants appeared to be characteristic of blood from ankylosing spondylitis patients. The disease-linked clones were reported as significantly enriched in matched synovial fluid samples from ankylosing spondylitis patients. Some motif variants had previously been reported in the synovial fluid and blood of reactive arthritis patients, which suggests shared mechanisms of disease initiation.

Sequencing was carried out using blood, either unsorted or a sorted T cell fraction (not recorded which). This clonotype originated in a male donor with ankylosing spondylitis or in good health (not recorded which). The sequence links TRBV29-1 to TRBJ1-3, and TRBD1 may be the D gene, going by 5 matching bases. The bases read TGCAGCGTTGGGGCAGGGCCTGGAAACACCATATATTTT. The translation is CSVGAGPGNTIYF.